The 11 T cell receptor beta chains in this list originate from one sample, sequenced in a study of T cell repertoires in cytomegalovirus infection. A single record per CDR3 protein comes from TCRdb applying MiXCR to the reads. The data contain about 600,000 distinct CDR3 sequences, approximately 25% of them singletons. The material sequenced was CD8+ T cells from PBMCs. The receptors were sampled from a human donor in good health (CMV status not recorded). Some clones in this sample may be carry-over from other donors' samples.

The chain employs TRBV4-1 and TRBJ1-1, with D uncertain. The CDR3 loop spans 14 amino acids. CDR1 and CDR2 from the germline V gene are MGHRA and YSYEKL. V was cut by 0 bases and J by 8 bases, with 13 bases left in between. This CDR3 is CASSQDDTFREAFF. The CDR3 coding sequence is TGCGCCAGCAGCCAAGATGACACCTTCCGAGAAGCTTTCTTT.

The sample holds a few counts of this clonotype. The chain carries TRBV5-1 and TRBJ2-7, with D perhaps matching TRBD1 (6 bases). Between the trimmed V and J ends, which lost 3 bases and 1 base, there was a span of 23 bases. This CDR3 region has 18 residues. Germline assignment: CDR1 SGHRS and CDR2 YFSETQ. CDR3 residues: CASSWPPGQLGSSYEQYF. Here the CDR3 DNA reads TGCGCCAGCAGCTGGCCTCCGGGACAACTCGGGTCTTCCTACGAGCAGTACTTC.

The chain links TRBV4-1 to TRBJ1-1; 7 nucleotides agree with TRBD1. The V segment lost 3 bases and the J segment 3 bases; nucleotides outside the gene matches: 7. Per germline, CDR1 MGHRA and CDR2 YSYEKL. CDR3 length: 15 amino acids. DNA of the CDR3: TGCGCCAGCAGCCATGTACAGGGGCAGGACACTGAAGCTTTCTTT. Its protein is CASSHVQGQDTEAFF.

This clonotype showed up many times. The gene calls are TRBV7-6 and TRBJ2-1, with 15 bases identical to TRBD2. In germline, CDR1 is SGHVS, CDR2 FNYEAQ. V gave up 1 base and J gave up 11 bases; unmatched junction bases: 3. This CDR3 has 15 amino acids. Here the CDR3 DNA reads TGTGCCAGCAGCTTAGGGGGACTAGCGGGGGGCCAGCAGTTCTTC. As protein: CASSLGGLAGGQQFF.

The chain employs TRBV4-1 and TRBJ2-1; D remains unclear. V lost 0 bases to trimming and J lost 0 bases, with 9 bases between them. CDR1 and CDR2 (germline): MGHRA, YSYEKL. The CDR3 has 16 residues. CDR3 DNA: TGCGCCAGCAGCCAAGATCCCTATTTCTCCTACAATGAGCAGTTCTTC. It codes for CASSQDPYFSYNEQFF.

The rearrangement uses TRBV6-4 and TRBJ2-1, with 9 bases that match TRBD1. The germline V gene has CDR1 MRHNA and CDR2 SNTAGT. The trim removed 2 bases at V and 4 bases at J, leaving 3 bases unmatched. This CDR3 spans 15 amino acids. CDR3: CASSDGQGIYNEQFF. The DNA of the CDR3 is TGTGCCAGCAGTGACGGACAGGGGATTTACAATGAGCAGTTCTTC.

This chain uses TRBV5-8 with TRBJ2-3; 8 positions match TRBD2. CDR1 and CDR2 from the germline V gene are SGHTS and YDEGEE. The CDR3 extends over 16 amino acids. Trimming took 4 bases from V and 2 from J; bases not matched to a gene: 9. The CDR3 region is CASSDRTSPFTDTQYF. DNA for the CDR3: TGTGCCAGCAGCGACAGGACTAGCCCCTTCACAGATACGCAGTATTTT.

At least ten counts were recorded for this clonotype. The V and J genes are TRBV7-3 and TRBJ2-2; D is perhaps TRBD1 (6 bases). Germline CDR1 and CDR2: SGHTA and FQGTGA. The CDR3 runs to 14 residues. V lost 4 bases, J lost 6 bases, and 12 bases lay in between. The CDR3 nucleotides read TGTGCCAGCAGCTCGGGACAAGTCTCCGGGGAGCTGTTTTTT. Its translation is CASSSGQVSGELFF. The full variable domain, completed using reference TRBV7-3 and TRBJ2-2, is GAGVSQTPSNKVTEKGKYVELRCDPISGHTALYWYRQSLGQGPEFLIYFQGTGAADDSGLPNDRFFAVRPEGSVSTLKIQRTERGDSAVYLCASSSGQVSGELFFGEGSRLTVL.

This clonotype was detected ten times or more. One end of the junction fails to match germline, which may point to a read error. The CDR3 DNA is TGTGCCAGCAGCCTAGCTGGGACAGGGCAGCGGAACACTGAAGCTTTCTTT. Translation: CASSLAGTGQRNTEAFF. V is TRBV7-9 and J is TRBJ1-1; 9 bases map to TRBD1. The germline V gene has CDR1 SEHNR and CDR2 FQNEAQ (reference sequence). This CDR3 is 17 amino acids long. The full variable domain, completed using reference TRBV7-9 and TRBJ1-1, is DTGVSQNPRHKITKRGQNVTFRCDPISEHNRLYWYRQTLGQGPEFLTYFQNEAQLEKSRLLSDRFSAERPKGSFSTLEIQRTEQGDSAMYLCASSLAGTGQRNTEAFFGQGTRLTVV.

CDR3 DNA: TGTGCCAGCAGCTTACGCTCAAGCCAAGAGACCCAGTACTTC. It specifies CASSLRSSQETQYF. This chain links TRBV7-9 with TRBJ2-5; D gene ambiguous. V was trimmed by 2 bases and J by 1 base, leaving 8 bases between them. CDR1 SEHNR and CDR2 FQNEAQ come from the germline V gene (reference sequence). The CDR3 loop spans 14 amino acids.

The sample holds many counts of this clonotype. The chain combines TRBV6-2 or TRBV6-3 with TRBJ2-7; D unresolved. The length of the CDR3 is 11 residues. Trimming stripped 5 bases from V and 7 bases from J, with 9 bases between. The V gene's germline CDR1 is MNHEY and CDR2 SVGEGT. Here the CDR3 DNA reads TGTGCCAGCAGTCCCGGACGTGAGCAGTACGTC. It encodes CASSPGREQYV.